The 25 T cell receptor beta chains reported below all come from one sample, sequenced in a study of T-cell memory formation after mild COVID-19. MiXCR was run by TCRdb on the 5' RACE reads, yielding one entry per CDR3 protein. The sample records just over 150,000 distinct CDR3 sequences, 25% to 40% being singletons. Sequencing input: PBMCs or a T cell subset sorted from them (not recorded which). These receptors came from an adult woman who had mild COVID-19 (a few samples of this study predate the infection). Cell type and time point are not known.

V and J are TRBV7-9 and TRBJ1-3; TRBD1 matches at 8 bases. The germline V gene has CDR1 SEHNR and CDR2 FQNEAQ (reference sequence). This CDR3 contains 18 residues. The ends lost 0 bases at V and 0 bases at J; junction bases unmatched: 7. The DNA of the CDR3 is TGTGCCAGCAGCTTAGCGGCGGGACAGGAATCCTCTGGAAACACCATATATTTT. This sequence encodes CASSLAAGQESSGNTIYF.

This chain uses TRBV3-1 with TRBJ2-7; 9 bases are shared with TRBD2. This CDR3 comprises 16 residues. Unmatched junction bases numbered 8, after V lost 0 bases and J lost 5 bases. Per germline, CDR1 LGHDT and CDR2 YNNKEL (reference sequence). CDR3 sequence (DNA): TGTGCCAGCAGCCAAGAGGGGAGCGGGAGGAGCAACGAGCAGTACTTC. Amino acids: CASSQEGSGRSNEQYF.

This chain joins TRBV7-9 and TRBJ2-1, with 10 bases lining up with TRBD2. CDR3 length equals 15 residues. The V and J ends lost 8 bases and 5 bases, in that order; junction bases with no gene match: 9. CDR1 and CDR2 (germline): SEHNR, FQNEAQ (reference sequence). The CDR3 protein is CASQGWLAGDNEQFF. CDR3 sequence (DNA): TGTGCCAGCCAGGGATGGCTAGCGGGAGACAATGAGCAGTTCTTC.

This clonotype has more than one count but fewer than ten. The CDR3 nucleotides are TGTGCCAGCAGTCACAACAGGGCAGCGGGGGGCACCGGGGAGCTGTTTTTT. This translates into CASSHNRAAGGTGELFF. This chain links TRBV9 with TRBJ2-2, with 9 bases aligning to TRBD2. The ends lost 5 bases at V and 4 bases at J; junction bases unmatched: 12. Germline CDR1 reads SGDLS; CDR2 reads YYNGEE. The CDR3 sequence is 17 residues long.

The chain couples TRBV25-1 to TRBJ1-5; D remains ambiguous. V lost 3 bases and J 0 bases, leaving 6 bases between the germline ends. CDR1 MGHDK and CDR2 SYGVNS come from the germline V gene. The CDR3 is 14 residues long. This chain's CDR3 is CASSELASNQPQHF. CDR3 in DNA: TGTGCCAGCAGTGAGTTGGCTAGCAATCAGCCCCAGCATTTT.

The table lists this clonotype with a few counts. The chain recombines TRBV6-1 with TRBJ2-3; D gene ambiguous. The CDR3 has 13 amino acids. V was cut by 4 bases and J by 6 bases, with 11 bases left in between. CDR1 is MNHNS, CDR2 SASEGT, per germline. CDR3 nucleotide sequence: TGTGCCAGCAGTGTGACGGTTACGGATACGCAGTATTTT. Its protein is CASSVTVTDTQYF.

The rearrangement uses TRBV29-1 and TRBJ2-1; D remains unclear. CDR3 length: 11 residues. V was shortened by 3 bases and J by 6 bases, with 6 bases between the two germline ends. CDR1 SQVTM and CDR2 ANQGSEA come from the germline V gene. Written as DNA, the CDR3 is TGCAGCGTTGATGGGCGCAATGAGCAGTTCTTC. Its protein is CSVDGRNEQFF.

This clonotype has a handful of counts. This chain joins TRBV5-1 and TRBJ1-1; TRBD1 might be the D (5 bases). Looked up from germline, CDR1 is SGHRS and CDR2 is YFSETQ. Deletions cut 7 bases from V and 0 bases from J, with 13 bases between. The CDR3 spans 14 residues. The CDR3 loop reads CASGETDMNTEAFF. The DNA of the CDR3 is TGCGCCAGCGGTGAGACAGACATGAACACTGAAGCTTTCTTT. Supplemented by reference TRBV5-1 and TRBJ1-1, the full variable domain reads KAGVTQTPRYLIKTRGQQVTLSCSPISGHRSVSWYQQTPGQGLQFLFEYFSETQRNKGNFPGRFSGRQFSNSRSEMNVSTLELGDSALYLCASGETDMNTEAFFGQGTRLTVV.

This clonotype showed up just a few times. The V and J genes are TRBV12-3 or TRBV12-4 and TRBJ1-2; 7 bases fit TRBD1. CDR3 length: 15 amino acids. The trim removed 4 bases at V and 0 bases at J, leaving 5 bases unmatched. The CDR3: CASSYSGTANYGYTF. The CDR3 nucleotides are TGTGCCAGCAGTTACTCCGGGACAGCTAACTATGGCTACACCTTC.

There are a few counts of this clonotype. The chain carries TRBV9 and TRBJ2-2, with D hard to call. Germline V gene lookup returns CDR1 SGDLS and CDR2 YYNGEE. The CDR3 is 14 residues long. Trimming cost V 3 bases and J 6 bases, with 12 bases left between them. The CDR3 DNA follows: TGTGCCAGCAGCGGGAGAAGTTCCGCCGGGGAGCTGTTTTTT. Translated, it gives CASSGRSSAGELFF.

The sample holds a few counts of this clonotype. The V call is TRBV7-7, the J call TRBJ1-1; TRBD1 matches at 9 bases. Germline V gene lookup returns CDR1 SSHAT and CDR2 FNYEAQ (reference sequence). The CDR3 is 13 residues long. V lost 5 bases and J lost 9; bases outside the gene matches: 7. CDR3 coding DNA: TGTGCCAGCAGCCGTCGACAGGGGGAGAAAGCTTTCTTT. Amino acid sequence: CASSRRQGEKAFF.

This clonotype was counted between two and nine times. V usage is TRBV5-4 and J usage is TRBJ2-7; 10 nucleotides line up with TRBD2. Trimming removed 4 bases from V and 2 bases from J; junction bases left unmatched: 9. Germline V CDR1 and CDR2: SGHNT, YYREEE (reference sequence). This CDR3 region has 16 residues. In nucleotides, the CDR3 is TGTGCCAGCAGCCAAGGGACTAGCGTCTCCACCTACGAGCAGTACTTC. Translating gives CASSQGTSVSTYEQYF.

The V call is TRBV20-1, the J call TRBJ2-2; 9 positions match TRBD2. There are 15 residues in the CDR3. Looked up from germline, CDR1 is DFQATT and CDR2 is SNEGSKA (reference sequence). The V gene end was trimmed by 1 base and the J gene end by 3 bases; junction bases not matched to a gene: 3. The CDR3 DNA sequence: TGCAGTGCTAGAGGTGCTAGCGGGGACACCGGGGAGCTGTTTTTT. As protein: CSARGASGDTGELFF.

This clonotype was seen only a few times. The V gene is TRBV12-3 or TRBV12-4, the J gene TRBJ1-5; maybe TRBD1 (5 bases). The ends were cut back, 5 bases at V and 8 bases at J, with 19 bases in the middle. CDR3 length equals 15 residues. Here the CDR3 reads CASSETDRSVKPQHF. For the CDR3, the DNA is TGTGCCAGCAGTGAGACAGACCGGAGCGTTAAGCCCCAGCATTTT.

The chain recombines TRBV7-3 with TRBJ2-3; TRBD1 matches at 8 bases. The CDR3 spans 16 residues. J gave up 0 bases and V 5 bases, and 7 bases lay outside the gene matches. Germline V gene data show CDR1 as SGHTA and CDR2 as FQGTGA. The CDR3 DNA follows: TGTGCCAGCAGCCCCGGACAGGGTCCTAGCACAGATACGCAGTATTTT. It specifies CASSPGQGPSTDTQYF.

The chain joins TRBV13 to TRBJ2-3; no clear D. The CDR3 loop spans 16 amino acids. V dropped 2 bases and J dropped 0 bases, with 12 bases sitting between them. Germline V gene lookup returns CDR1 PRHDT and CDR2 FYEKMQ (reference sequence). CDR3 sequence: CASSLSGAASTDTQYF. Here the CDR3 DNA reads TGTGCCAGCAGCTTAAGTGGTGCGGCTAGCACAGATACGCAGTATTTT. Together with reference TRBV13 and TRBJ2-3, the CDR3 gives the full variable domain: AAGVIQSPRHLIKEKRETATLKCYPIPRHDTVYWYQQGPGQDPQFLISFYEKMQSDKGSIPDRFSAQQFSDYHSELNMSSLELGDSALYFCASSLSGAASTDTQYFGPGTRLTVL.

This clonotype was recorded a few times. The CDR3 sequence: CASSLGQGTQPQHF. The CDR3 nucleotides read TGTGCCAGCAGCTTAGGACAGGGAACCCAGCCCCAGCATTTT. The chain has TRBV5-5 and TRBJ1-5, with 8 bases matching TRBD1. V lost 2 bases and J lost 7; bases outside the gene matches: 5. Germline V gene data show CDR1 as SGHKS and CDR2 as YYEKEE (reference sequence). The CDR3 is made up of 14 amino acids. Variable domain in full (rest from reference TRBV5-5 and TRBJ1-5): DAGVTQSPTHLIKTRGQQVTLRCSPISGHKSVSWYQQVLGQGPQFIFQYYEKEERGRGNFPDRFSARQFPNYSSELNVNALLLGDSALYLCASSLGQGTQPQHFGDGTRLSIL.

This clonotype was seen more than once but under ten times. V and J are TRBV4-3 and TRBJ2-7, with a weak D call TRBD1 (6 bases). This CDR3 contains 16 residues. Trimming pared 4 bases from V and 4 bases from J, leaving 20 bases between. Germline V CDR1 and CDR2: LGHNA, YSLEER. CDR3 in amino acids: CASSPQGWGGMYEQYF. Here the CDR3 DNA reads TGCGCCAGCAGCCCGCAGGGGTGGGGTGGGATGTACGAGCAGTACTTC.

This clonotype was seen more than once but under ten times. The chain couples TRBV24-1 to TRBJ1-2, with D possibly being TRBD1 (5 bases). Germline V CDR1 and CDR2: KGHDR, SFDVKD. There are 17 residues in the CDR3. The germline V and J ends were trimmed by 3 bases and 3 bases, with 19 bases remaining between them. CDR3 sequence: CATSDGPGDGGYYGYTF. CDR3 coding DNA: TGTGCCACCAGTGATGGCCCGGGGGATGGAGGCTACTATGGCTACACCTTC.

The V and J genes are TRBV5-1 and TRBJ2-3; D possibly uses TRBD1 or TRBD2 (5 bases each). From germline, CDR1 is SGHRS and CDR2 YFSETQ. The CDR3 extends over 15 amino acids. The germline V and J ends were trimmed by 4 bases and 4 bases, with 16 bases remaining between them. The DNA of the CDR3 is TGCGCCAGCAGCAGAGGGACCGAGGGAGCAGATACGCAGTATTTT. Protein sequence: CASSRGTEGADTQYF.

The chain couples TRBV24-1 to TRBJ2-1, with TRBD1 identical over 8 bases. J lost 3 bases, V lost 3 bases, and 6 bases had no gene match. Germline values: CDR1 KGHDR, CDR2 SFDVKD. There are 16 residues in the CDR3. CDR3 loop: CATSDQTGENYNEQFF. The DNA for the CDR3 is TGTGCCACCAGTGATCAGACAGGGGAAAACTACAATGAGCAGTTCTTC.

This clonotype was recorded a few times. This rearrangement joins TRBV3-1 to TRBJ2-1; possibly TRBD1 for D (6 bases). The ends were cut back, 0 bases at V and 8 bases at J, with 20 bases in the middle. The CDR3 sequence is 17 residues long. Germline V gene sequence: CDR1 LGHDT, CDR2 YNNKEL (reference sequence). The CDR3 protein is CASSQDPRLGGADEQFF. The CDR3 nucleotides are TGTGCCAGCAGCCAAGATCCCAGACTTGGGGGCGCGGATGAGCAGTTCTTC.

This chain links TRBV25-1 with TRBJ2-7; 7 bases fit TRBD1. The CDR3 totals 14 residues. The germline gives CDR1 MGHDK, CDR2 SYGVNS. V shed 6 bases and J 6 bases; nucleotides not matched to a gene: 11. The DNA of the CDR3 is TGTGCCAGCAGGAACAGGGGTCTCACGGCCGAGCAGTACTTC. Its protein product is CASRNRGLTAEQYF.

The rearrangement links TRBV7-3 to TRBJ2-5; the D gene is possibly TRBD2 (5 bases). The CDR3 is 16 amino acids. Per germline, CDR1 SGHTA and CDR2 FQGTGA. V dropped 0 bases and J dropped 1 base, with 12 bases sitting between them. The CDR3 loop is CASSLTGTRSQETQYF. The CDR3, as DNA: TGTGCCAGCAGCTTAACCGGCACTAGAAGCCAAGAGACCCAGTACTTC. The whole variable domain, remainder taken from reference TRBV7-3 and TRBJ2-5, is GAGVSQTPSNKVTEKGKYVELRCDPISGHTALYWYRQSLGQGPEFLIYFQGTGAADDSGLPNDRFFAVRPEGSVSTLKIQRTERGDSAVYLCASSLTGTRSQETQYFGPGTRLLVL.

Here the CDR3 reads CASSYSPAGRRSPLHF. CDR3 bases: TGTGCCAGCAGTTACTCCCCTGCCGGGAGACGATCACCCCTCCACTTT. The rearrangement joins TRBV6-5 to TRBJ1-6; D gene ambiguous. V was trimmed by 0 bases and J by 10 bases, leaving 16 bases between them. The CDR3 extends over 16 amino acids. Germline assignment: CDR1 MNHEY and CDR2 SVGAGI.